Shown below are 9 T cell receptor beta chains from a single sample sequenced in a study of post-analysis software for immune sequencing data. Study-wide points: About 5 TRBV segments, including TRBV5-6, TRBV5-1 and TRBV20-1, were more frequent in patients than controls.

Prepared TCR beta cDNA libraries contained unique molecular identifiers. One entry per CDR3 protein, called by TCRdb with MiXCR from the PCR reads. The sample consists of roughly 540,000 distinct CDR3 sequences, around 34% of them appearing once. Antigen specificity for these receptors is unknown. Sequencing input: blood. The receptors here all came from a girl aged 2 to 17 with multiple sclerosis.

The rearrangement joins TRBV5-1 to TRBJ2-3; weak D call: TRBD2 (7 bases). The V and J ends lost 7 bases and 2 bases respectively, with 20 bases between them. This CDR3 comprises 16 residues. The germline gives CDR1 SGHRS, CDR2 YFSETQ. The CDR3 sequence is CASHEFAGAITDTQYF. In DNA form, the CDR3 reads TGCGCCAGCCACGAATTTGCGGGGGCCATCACAGATACGCAGTATTTT.

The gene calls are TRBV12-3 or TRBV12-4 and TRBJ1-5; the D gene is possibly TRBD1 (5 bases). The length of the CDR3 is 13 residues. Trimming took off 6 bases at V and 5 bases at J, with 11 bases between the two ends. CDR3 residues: CASSHQGDQPQHF. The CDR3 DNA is TGTGCCAGCAGCCATCAGGGAGATCAGCCCCAGCATTTT.

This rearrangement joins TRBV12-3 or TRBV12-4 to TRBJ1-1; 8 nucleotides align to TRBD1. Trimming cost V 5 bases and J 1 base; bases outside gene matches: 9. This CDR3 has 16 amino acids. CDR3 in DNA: TGTGCCAGCAGTCCTATGCGAGGACAGGGGAACACTGAAGCTTTCTTT. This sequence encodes CASSPMRGQGNTEAFF.

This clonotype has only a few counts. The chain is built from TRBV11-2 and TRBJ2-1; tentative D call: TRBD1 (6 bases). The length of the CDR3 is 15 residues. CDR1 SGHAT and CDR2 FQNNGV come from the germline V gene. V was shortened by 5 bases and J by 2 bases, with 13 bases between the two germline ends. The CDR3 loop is CASSASGTTYNEQFF. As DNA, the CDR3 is TGTGCCAGCAGCGCCTCGGGGACAACCTACAATGAGCAGTTCTTC. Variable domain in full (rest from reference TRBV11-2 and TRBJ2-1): EAGVAQSPRYKIIEKRQSVAFWCNPISGHATLYWYQQILGQGPKLLIQFQNNGVVDDSQLPKDRFSAERLKGVDSTLKIQPAKLEDSAVYLCASSASGTTYNEQFFGPGTRLTVL.

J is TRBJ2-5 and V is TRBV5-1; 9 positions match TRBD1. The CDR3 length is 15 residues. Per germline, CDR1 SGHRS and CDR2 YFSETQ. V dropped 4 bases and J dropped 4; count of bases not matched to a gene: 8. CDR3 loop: CASSASGTGSETQYF. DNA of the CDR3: TGCGCCAGCAGCGCGTCCGGGACAGGGTCAGAGACCCAGTACTTC.

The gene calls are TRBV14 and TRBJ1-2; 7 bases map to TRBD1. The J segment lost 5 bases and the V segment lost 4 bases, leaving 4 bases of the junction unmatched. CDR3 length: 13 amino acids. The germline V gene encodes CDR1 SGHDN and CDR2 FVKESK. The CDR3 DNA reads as TGTGCCAGCAGCCGGGACAGAAAATATGGCTACACCTTC. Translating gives CASSRDRKYGYTF.

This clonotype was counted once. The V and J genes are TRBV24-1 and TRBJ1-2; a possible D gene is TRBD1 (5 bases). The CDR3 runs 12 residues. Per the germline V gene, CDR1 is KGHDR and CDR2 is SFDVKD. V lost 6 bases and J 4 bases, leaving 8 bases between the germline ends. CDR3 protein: CATSRGTYGYTF. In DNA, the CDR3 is TGTGCCACCAGTCGGGGGACCTATGGCTACACCTTC.

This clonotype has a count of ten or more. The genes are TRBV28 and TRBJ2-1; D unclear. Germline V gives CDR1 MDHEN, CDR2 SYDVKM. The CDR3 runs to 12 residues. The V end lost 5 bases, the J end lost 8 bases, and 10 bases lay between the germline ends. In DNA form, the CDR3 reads TGTGCCAGCAGTCTTCTAAGCGATGAGCAGTTCTTC. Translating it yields CASSLLSDEQFF.

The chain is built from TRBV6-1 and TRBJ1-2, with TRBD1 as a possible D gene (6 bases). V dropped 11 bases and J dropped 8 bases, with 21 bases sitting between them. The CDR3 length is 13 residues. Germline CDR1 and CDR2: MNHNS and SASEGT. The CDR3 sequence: CAYEIMTGRGYTF. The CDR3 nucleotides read TGTGCCTACGAAATTATGACAGGACGAGGCTACACCTTC.